The rows below give T cell receptor beta chains drawn from one sample of a study of read filtering for tumor transcriptome and immune sequencing. A single record per CDR3 protein comes from TCRdb applying MiXCR to the reads. The sample holds more than 35,000 distinct CDR3 sequences, about 12% seen once. The sequenced sample consisted of a population of CD138-negative cells sorted from bone marrow. Every receptor here comes from a donor aged 40 or older with multiple myeloma. The CDR3 runs from the conserved cysteine through the conserved F or W. The D gene is left open where the match is weak. Size is omitted from some rows. Given values are once, few, many or a class for expanded clones.

clone_size | j_call | v_call | d_call | cdr3_nt | cdr3_aa
medium-sized | TRBJ2-1 | TRBV30 | NA | TGTGCCCTGTGGGGGGCGGGCAAGGGGCAGTTCTTC | CALWGAGKGQFF
few | TRBJ2-3 | TRBV7-9 | NA | TGTGCCAGCAGCTACTCGGGCAGCACAGATACGCAGTATTTT | CASSYSGSTDTQYF
many | TRBJ2-3 | TRBV5-1 | NA | TGCGCCAGCAGCCCCCTAACAGCGGCCTCCACAGATACGCAGTATTTT | CASSPLTAASTDTQYF
many | TRBJ2-1 | TRBV11-2 | TRBD2 | TGTGCCAGCAGCCGCCCTCCTAGCGGGGGGGCAGATGAGCAGTTCTTC | CASSRPPSGGADEQFF
few | TRBJ2-5 | TRBV12-3/TRBV12-4 | NA | TGTGCCAGCAGTTTTGGAGGTTCCGAGACCCAGTACTTC | CASSFGGSETQYF
many | TRBJ2-5 | TRBV7-9 | NA | TGTGCCAGCAGCTTAGCGGTGTCGGGGGAGACCCAGTACTTC | CASSLAVSGETQYF
many | TRBJ2-5 | TRBV7-2 | TRBD1 | TGTGCCAGCAGCCCCAGGACAGGATCCCAAGAGACCCAGTACTTC | CASSPRTGSQETQYF
many | TRBJ2-3 | TRBV7-3 | NA | TGTGCCAGCAGCTCCGTCAGTTCGGATACGCAGTATTTT | CASSSVSSDTQYF
many | TRBJ1-1 | TRBV2 | NA | TGTGCCAGCGGCGTAAACAACGCTGAAGCTTTCTTT | CASGVNNAEAFF
many | TRBJ2-3 | TRBV28 | NA | TGTGCCAGCAGTTTACTGAGGGCCGCCATTAGCACAGATACGCAGTATTTT | CASSLLRAAISTDTQYF
many | TRBJ1-1 | TRBV29-1 | NA | TGCAGCGTGGCCAAGGGGGGGAACACTGAAGCTTTCTTT | CSVAKGGNTEAFF
many | TRBJ2-3 | TRBV6-1 | NA | TGTGCCAGCAGTGATATGTGGGGCACAGATACGCAGTATTTT | CASSDMWGTDTQYF
many | TRBJ2-7 | TRBV20-1 | TRBD1 | TGCAGTGCTAGAGATAGTCAAAAAGGGGGCCCTGTGAGGGAGCAGTACTTC | CSARDSQKGGPVREQYF
many | TRBJ2-7 | TRBV29-1 | NA | TGCAGCGTCGTACCGGGCCTCAACGACGAGCAGTACTTC | CSVVPGLNDEQYF
many | TRBJ2-4 | TRBV2 | NA | TGTGCCAGCAGTCAGGGGTTGCAAAACATTCAGTACTTC | CASSQGLQNIQYF
many | TRBJ2-2 | TRBV6-1 | NA | TGTGCCAGCTTCCGGGATTGGCCGTCGGTCACCGGGGAGCTGTTTTTT | CASFRDWPSVTGELFF
many | TRBJ2-2 | TRBV7-8 | TRBD1 | TGTGCCAGTAGCGACCGAGGGCAGGACAGGGGGACCGGGGAGCTGTTTTTT | CASSDRGQDRGTGELFF
many | TRBJ2-1 | TRBV11-2 | NA | TGTGCCAGCAGCTTAGATCAGGGAATCTACAATGAGCAGTTCTTC | CASSLDQGIYNEQFF
large | TRBJ1-5 | TRBV20-1 | TRBD1 | TGCAGTGCAGGACAGGGGGCAAATCAGCCCCAGCATTTT | CSAGQGANQPQHF
many | TRBJ2-7 | TRBV5-1 | NA | TGCGCCAGCAGCTTACAGGGAGACGAGCAGTACTTC | CASSLQGDEQYF
many | TRBJ2-7 | TRBV3-1 | NA | TGTGCCAGCAGCCAAAGGGGGATTTACGAGCAGTACTTC | CASSQRGIYEQYF
many | TRBJ2-7 | TRBV6-1 | NA | TGTGCCAGCAGTGACGGACAGTCCTACGAGCAGTACTTC | CASSDGQSYEQYF
NA | TRBJ2-2 | TRBV7-9 | NA | TGTGCCAGCAGCTTAGCGAGGATCGGGGAGCTGTTTTTT | CASSLARIGELFF
many | TRBJ2-7 | TRBV7-9 | NA | TGTGCCAGCAGCCCACACTTCCACGAGCAGTACTTC | CASSPHFHEQYF
many | TRBJ1-5 | TRBV23-1 | TRBD1 | TGCGCCAGCAGTCCACCCCCCGACAGGGGTTCTTTGTATAGCAATCAGCCCCAGCATTTT | CASSPPPDRGSLYSNQPQHF